The 26 T cell receptor beta chains below come from one sample, sequenced in a study of cytomegalovirus exposure and HLA in healthy donors. This table comes from immunoSEQ multiplex PCR, and its TCRdb copy is limited to in-frame clones, with some not included. In the table there are about 120,000 clones, roughly 90% of which are singletons. Sequencing used PBMCs. Receptors originate from a woman between 18 and 29 years old in good health and CMV-seronegative.

The rearrangement links TRBV5-1 to TRBJ2-2; perhaps TRBD1 as D (5 bases). Trimming took 0 bases from V and 7 from J, leaving 13 bases between them. Germline loops: CDR1 SGHRS, CDR2 YFSETQ. The CDR3 spans 15 residues. CDR3 bases: TGCGCCAGCAGCTTGGTCGCAGGACACGACGGGGAGCTGTTTTTT. Protein product: CASSLVAGHDGELFF. Together with reference TRBV5-1 and TRBJ2-2, the CDR3 gives the full variable domain: KAGVTQTPRYLIKTRGQQVTLSCSPISGHRSVSWYQQTPGQGLQFLFEYFSETQRNKGNFPGRFSGRQFSNSRSEMNVSTLELGDSALYLCASSLVAGHDGELFFGEGSRLTVL.

The chain is built from TRBV13 and TRBJ1-4; D is possibly TRBD1 (6 bases). V was clipped by 5 bases and J by 7 bases, with 11 bases between them. Germline assignment: CDR1 PRHDT and CDR2 FYEKMQ (reference sequence). The CDR3 has 13 amino acids. DNA of the CDR3: TGTGCCAGCAGCACAAGGGGGAGTGAAAAACTGTTTTTT. This gives the protein CASSTRGSEKLFF.

The V and J genes are TRBV11-1 and TRBJ2-7; maybe TRBD2 (6 bases). The V and J ends lost 8 bases and 0 bases respectively, with 11 bases between them. The CDR3 runs to 13 residues. CDR1 SGHAT and CDR2 FQDESV come from the germline V gene (reference sequence). CDR3 protein: CASGIAVSYEQYF. CDR3 DNA sequence: TGTGCCAGCGGAATAGCGGTCTCCTACGAGCAGTACTTC.

The gene calls are TRBV19 and TRBJ2-1, with a possible D match to TRBD1 (5 bases). Trimming took off 3 bases at V and 3 bases at J, with 12 bases between the two ends. Looked up from germline, CDR1 is LNHDA and CDR2 is SQIVND (reference sequence). The CDR3 contains 15 residues. The CDR3 spells CASSIEATDYNEQFF. The CDR3 bases are TGTGCCAGTAGTATCGAAGCGACAGACTACAATGAGCAGTTCTTC.

This clone was found a few times. The rearrangement joins TRBV5-4 to TRBJ1-1, with D possibly being TRBD1 (6 bases). CDR1 is SGHNT and CDR2 is YYREEE in the germline V gene (reference sequence). This CDR3 is 16 amino acids long. V was clipped by 0 bases and J by 8 bases, with 20 bases between them. CDR3 amino acids: CASSLGVGTSLREAFF. CDR3 in DNA: TGTGCCAGCAGCTTGGGAGTTGGGACATCACTTCGAGAAGCTTTCTTT.

This chain links TRBV28 with TRBJ2-2; 7 bases match TRBD2. Per the germline V gene, CDR1 is MDHEN and CDR2 is SYDVKM. Unmatched junction bases numbered 6, after V lost 11 bases and J lost 6 bases. This CDR3 comprises 12 residues. The DNA of the CDR3 is TGTGCCGGGAGGGCACCCCCCGGGGAGCTGTTTTTT. As protein: CAGRAPPGELFF.

CDR3 region: CASSQDPDTANYGYTF. CDR3 DNA: TGTGCCAGCAGCCAAGATCCCGATACGGCTAACTATGGCTACACCTTC. V gene TRBV4-2 combines with J gene TRBJ1-2; D remains unclear. The V gene lost 0 bases and the J gene lost 0 bases, with 11 bases spanning the gap. This CDR3 comprises 16 residues. Germline CDR1 and CDR2: LGHNA and YNFKEQ.

The chain employs TRBV28 and TRBJ1-3; 7 positions agree with TRBD1. The CDR3 length is 14 residues. V trimming: 3 bases; J trimming: 4 bases; junction bases outside the gene matches: 3. Germline V gene sequence: CDR1 MDHEN, CDR2 SYDVKM. The CDR3 nucleotides are TGTGCCAGCAGTTTCACAGGGGCCGGAAACACCATATATTTT. It translates to CASSFTGAGNTIYF.

The genes are TRBV5-6 and TRBJ2-5; TRBD1 matches 11 bases. The junction had 4 bases not matched to a gene; V was cut back by 4 bases and J by 5 bases. Germline lookup yields CDR1 SGHDT and CDR2 YYEEEE. The CDR3 spans 14 residues. Here the CDR3 DNA reads TGTGCCAGCAGCCCGGGACAGGGGGGCGAGACCCAGTACTTC. This translates into CASSPGQGGETQYF.

This sequence joins TRBV2 and TRBJ2-7; the match to TRBD2 covers 11 bases. This CDR3 region has 16 residues. The V gene's germline CDR1 is SNHLY and CDR2 FYNNEI. Trimming took 6 bases from V and 3 from J; bases not matched to a gene: 10. The CDR3 coding sequence is TGTGCCAGCAGAAAAGGGACTAGCGGAGATTTCTACGAGCAGTACTTC. This codes for CASRKGTSGDFYEQYF.

V and J are TRBV6-1 and TRBJ2-5; D is unclear. The CDR3 spans 12 residues. The germline gives CDR1 MNHNS, CDR2 SASEGT. V lost 5 bases, J lost 5 bases, and 9 bases lay in between. The CDR3 spells CASSHPRETQYF. The CDR3, as DNA: TGTGCCAGCAGTCATCCCCGGGAGACCCAGTACTTC.

This clone came up once. This rearrangement joins TRBV6-1 to TRBJ1-2; D might be TRBD1 (6 bases). The CDR3 runs 16 residues. The germline V and J ends were trimmed by 4 bases and 2 bases, with 17 bases remaining between them. The germline CDR1 and CDR2 sequences are MNHNS and SASEGT. The CDR3 sequence is CASSVSLTGTNYGYTF. DNA of the CDR3: TGTGCCAGCAGTGTTTCCCTGACAGGTACGAACTATGGCTACACCTTC.

The chain carries TRBV7-2 and TRBJ2-5; weak D call: TRBD2 (7 bases). The CDR3 is 14 amino acids. CDR1 SGHTA and CDR2 FQGNSA come from the germline V gene. Trimming took off 0 bases at V and 4 bases at J, with 9 bases between the two ends. This CDR3 reads CASSLAGGGETQYF. Here the CDR3 DNA reads TGTGCCAGCAGCTTAGCGGGAGGGGGAGAGACCCAGTACTTC.

This clone was seen only once. One junction end does not reproduce the germline sequence, and a read error may be involved. The V call is TRBV28, the J call TRBJ1-6; tentative D call: TRBD1 (5 bases). CDR3 length equals 21 residues. Germline V gene sequence: CDR1 MDHEN, CDR2 SYDVKM. The CDR3 DNA follows: TGTGCCAGCAGTTTAGGTTTAGTTGGGATCGATCAGGACAACTATGATTCACCCCTCCACTTT. Amino acids: CASSLGLVGIDQDNYDSPLHF.

The rearrangement links TRBV7-9 to TRBJ2-3; 7 positions agree with TRBD1. Germline V gene sequence: CDR1 SEHNR, CDR2 FQNEAQ (reference sequence). The CDR3 loop spans 16 amino acids. Germline trimming cut 5 bases from V and 6 bases from J; bases unmatched to any gene: 14. The CDR3 nucleotides read TGTGCCAGCAGCATACCGGGACAGACACCGAGGGATACGCAGTATTTT. Amino acid sequence: CASSIPGQTPRDTQYF.

The genes are TRBV11-2 and TRBJ2-7; 11 nucleotides match TRBD2. Looked up from germline, CDR1 is SGHAT and CDR2 is FQNNGV. The CDR3 has 15 residues. The J segment lost 5 bases and the V segment lost 4 bases, leaving 7 bases of the junction unmatched. CDR3 region: CASSSIAGGPHEQYF. The DNA for the CDR3 is TGTGCCAGCAGCTCCATAGCGGGAGGGCCCCACGAGCAGTACTTC. Using reference TRBV11-2 and TRBJ2-7 for the parts outside the CDR3, the full variable domain is EAGVAQSPRYKIIEKRQSVAFWCNPISGHATLYWYQQILGQGPKLLIQFQNNGVVDDSQLPKDRFSAERLKGVDSTLKIQPAKLEDSAVYLCASSSIAGGPHEQYFGPGTRLTVT.

J is TRBJ2-2 and V is TRBV10-3, with TRBD1 matching 7 bases. V shed 3 bases, J shed 0 bases, and the junction held 4 bases outside the gene matches. There are 16 residues in the CDR3. CDR1 ENHRY and CDR2 SYGVKD come from the germline V gene. CDR3 DNA: TGTGCCATCAGTGACAAGGGGGCGGCGAACACCGGGGAGCTGTTTTTT. It codes for CAISDKGAANTGELFF.

This chain links TRBV11-3 with TRBJ2-1; a weak D match, TRBD1 (6 bases). V lost 5 bases to trimming and J lost 8 bases, with 16 bases between them. The CDR3 totals 14 residues. CDR1 and CDR2 from the germline V gene are SGHNT and YENEEA. The CDR3 loop is CASSPLDRPDEQFF. The DNA for the CDR3 is TGTGCCAGCAGCCCACTAGACAGGCCCGATGAGCAGTTCTTC.

The V call is TRBV13, the J call TRBJ2-7, with D perhaps TRBD1 (6 bases). V was clipped by 5 bases and J by 0 bases, with 11 bases between them. This CDR3 comprises 14 residues. CDR1 and CDR2 (germline): PRHDT, FYEKMQ (reference sequence). The DNA for the CDR3 is TGTGCCAGCAGCGAGCAGGGGCCCTCCTACGAGCAGTACTTC. It yields the protein CASSEQGPSYEQYF.

The chain recombines TRBV5-6 with TRBJ2-1; D is uncertain. Germline CDR1 is SGHDT and CDR2 is YYEEEE. The V gene lost 0 bases and the J gene lost 7 bases, with 2 bases spanning the gap. This CDR3 contains 11 residues. CDR3 DNA: TGTGCCAGCAGCTTGGCAAATGAGCAGTTCTTC. Translated: CASSLANEQFF.

The V call is TRBV19, the J call TRBJ1-5; TRBD1 might be the D (5 bases). The V end lost 2 bases, the J end lost 5 bases, and 13 bases lay between the germline ends. The CDR3 spans 15 residues. Germline CDR1 reads LNHDA; CDR2 reads SQIVND (reference sequence). The CDR3 sequence: CASSISGLQHQPQHF. The CDR3, as DNA: TGTGCCAGTAGTATATCGGGACTGCAACATCAGCCCCAGCATTTT.

This clone showed up just once. This chain links TRBV28 with TRBJ2-7, with a weak D call TRBD1 (7 bases). Trimming left V 5 bases short and J 2 bases short, with 16 bases between. This CDR3 spans 15 amino acids. Germline V gene lookup returns CDR1 MDHEN and CDR2 SYDVKM. CDR3 amino acids: CASSAPDRTTYEQYF. CDR3 DNA: TGTGCCAGCAGTGCCCCGGACAGGACTACCTACGAGCAGTACTTC.

J is TRBJ2-6 and V is TRBV7-3; 12 bases fit TRBD1. The CDR3 has 17 amino acids. CDR1 SGHTA and CDR2 FQGTGA come from the germline V gene. The V segment lost 2 bases and the J segment 4 bases; nucleotides outside the gene matches: 3. The CDR3 bases are TGTGCCAGCAGCTTAGGGACAGGGGGCTCCGGGGCCAACGTCCTGACTTTC. Translated: CASSLGTGGSGANVLTF.

The rearrangement links TRBV7-3 to TRBJ2-7; 12 nucleotides align to TRBD1. Unmatched junction bases numbered 12, after V lost 5 bases and J lost 7 bases. CDR3 length equals 16 residues. Germline CDR1 and CDR2: SGHTA and FQGTGA. In DNA, the CDR3 is TGTGCCAGCAGCCCCACCGCCGGGACAGGGGGCAAAGAGCAGTACTTC. Protein product: CASSPTAGTGGKEQYF.

The chain recombines TRBV2 with TRBJ1-4, with a tentative D call TRBD1 (6 bases). The CDR3 contains 13 residues. With 3 bases removed from V and 16 bases from J, the gap between germline ends came to 18 bases. The germline V gene encodes CDR1 SNHLY and CDR2 FYNNEI. CDR3 protein: CASSERFAGEPFF. The CDR3 nucleotides are TGTGCCAGCAGTGAGCGTTTCGCAGGGGAACCGTTTTTT.

J is TRBJ2-7 and V is TRBV13; 8 bases map to TRBD2. Looked up from germline, CDR1 is PRHDT and CDR2 is FYEKMQ (reference sequence). The V segment lost 0 bases and the J segment 7 bases; nucleotides outside the gene matches: 14. The CDR3 contains 17 residues. CDR3 sequence: CASSLGRGWLAGLEQYF. The CDR3 DNA sequence: TGTGCCAGCAGCTTAGGCCGGGGATGGCTAGCGGGTTTGGAGCAGTACTTC.